The next 15 T cell receptor beta chains were all read from a single sample in a study of T cell responses to AZD1222 COVID-19 vaccine. Profiling relied on immunoSEQ multiplex PCR, and the TCRdb table lists in-frame clones only, not all of them. The profile shows about 150,000 clones, over 75% of them singletons. The source was peripheral blood, collected 28 days after the second dose of the MenACWY control vaccine. Receptors originate from an adult who received the MenACWY meningococcal vaccine as a control.

This clone showed up just once. V usage is TRBV11-3 and J usage is TRBJ2-3; TRBD1 matches 7 bases. The CDR3 covers 15 residues. CDR1 and CDR2 (germline): SGHNT, YENEEA. After removal of 6 bases from V and 2 bases from J, the junction contained 8 bases not matched to a gene. CDR3 DNA: TGTGCCAGCAGTTCAAGACAGGGAGACACAGATACGCAGTATTTT. Its protein product is CASSSRQGDTDTQYF.

A note on this clone: Other nucleotide sequences in the sample specify the same CDR3. V usage is TRBV7-3 and J usage is TRBJ2-1; D remains unclear. V dropped 2 bases and J dropped 0 bases, with 11 bases sitting between them. CDR1 and CDR2 from the germline V gene are SGHTA and FQGTGA. CDR3 length: 16 residues. The CDR3: CASSLSGPSSYNEQFF. The CDR3 DNA reads TGTGCCAGCAGCTTATCCGGCCCTAGCTCCTACAATGAGCAGTTCTTC. The variable domain in full, completed from reference TRBV7-3 and TRBJ2-1, reads GAGVSQTPSNKVTEKGKYVELRCDPISGHTALYWYRQSLGQGPEFLIYFQGTGAADDSGLPNDRFFAVRPEGSVSTLKIQRTERGDSAVYLCASSLSGPSSYNEQFFGPGTRLTVL.

The chain combines TRBV6-1 with TRBJ1-3; D is unresolved. The CDR3 contains 15 residues. Germline V gene lookup returns CDR1 MNHNS and CDR2 SASEGT. V was shortened by 2 bases and J by 0 bases, with 8 bases between the two germline ends. The CDR3 nucleotides are TGTGCCAGCAGTGAACACTTAAACTCTGGAAACACCATATATTTT. This gives the protein CASSEHLNSGNTIYF.

A single count supports this clone. DNA for the CDR3: TGTGCCAGCAGCTTAGACGTGAGAATTGAAAAACTGTTTTTT. This translates into CASSLDVRIEKLFF. The rearrangement links TRBV5-5 to TRBJ1-4; D is ambiguous. Germline loops: CDR1 SGHKS, CDR2 YYEKEE (reference sequence). Trimming pared 2 bases from V and 7 bases from J, leaving 12 bases between. This CDR3 spans 14 amino acids.

The rearrangement links TRBV7-2 to TRBJ2-5, with a tentative D call TRBD1 (5 bases). From germline, CDR1 is SGHTA and CDR2 FQGNSA. The CDR3 has 11 amino acids. The V end was cut by 5 bases, the J end by 7 bases, with 8 bases between. The CDR3 DNA reads as TGTGCCAGCAGCCCCCAGGGGACCCAGTACTTC. This gives the protein CASSPQGTQYF. The full variable domain, with the rest looked up from reference TRBV7-2 and TRBJ2-5, is GAGVSQSPSNKVTEKGKDVELRCDPISGHTALYWYRQSLGQGLEFLIYFQGNSAPDKSGLPSDRFSAERTGGSVSTLTIQRTQQEDSAVYLCASSPQGTQYFGPGTRLLVL.

This clone was found once. The J gene is TRBJ1-1, the V gene TRBV7-3, with TRBD1 as a possible D gene (6 bases). The CDR3 is made up of 16 amino acids. Germline assignment: CDR1 SGHTA and CDR2 FQGTGA. V was clipped by 1 base and J by 2 bases, with 14 bases between them. CDR3 coding DNA: TGTGCCAGCAGCTTAATGACAGGCGGGGGAAACACTGAAGCTTTCTTT. This codes for CASSLMTGGGNTEAFF.

The chain has TRBV5-6 and TRBJ2-7; possibly TRBD2 for D (6 bases). Trimming stripped 4 bases from V and 1 base from J, with 15 bases between. Germline values: CDR1 SGHDT, CDR2 YYEEEE. This CDR3 contains 15 residues. CDR3 in amino acids: CASSLGGTASYEQYF. The CDR3 nucleotides read TGTGCCAGCAGCCTCGGCGGGACGGCTTCCTACGAGCAGTACTTC.

The chain is built from TRBV5-1 and TRBJ1-5; 9 bases map to TRBD1. There are 17 residues in the CDR3. CDR1 is SGHRS, CDR2 YFSETQ, per germline. The trim removed 1 base at V and 1 base at J, leaving 6 bases unmatched. The CDR3 DNA sequence: TGCGCCAGCAGCTTGCTTCACAGGGGGCGGAGCAATCAGCCCCAGCATTTT. Protein: CASSLLHRGRSNQPQHF.

The gene calls are TRBV2 and TRBJ2-1; TRBD2 might be the D (5 bases). This CDR3 has 14 amino acids. Germline assignment: CDR1 SNHLY and CDR2 FYNNEI. V was pared by 7 bases and J by 4 bases, with 14 bases between. CDR3 sequence reads: CASIGSGKYNEQFF. For the CDR3, the DNA is TGTGCCAGCATTGGGAGCGGTAAATACAATGAGCAGTTCTTC.

In DNA, the CDR3 is TGTGCCAGCAGCTTAGTAGGGGCCTCCTACAATGAGCAGTTCTTC. Amino acid sequence: CASSLVGASYNEQFF. This chain connects TRBV7-2 to TRBJ2-1, with a tentative D call TRBD1 (5 bases). The CDR3 extends over 15 amino acids. The V end lost 1 base, the J end lost 0 bases, and 7 bases lay between the germline ends. Germline values: CDR1 SGHTA, CDR2 FQGNSA.

The rearrangement uses TRBV12-3 or TRBV12-4 and TRBJ1-1; tentatively, D is TRBD1 (6 bases). V was shortened by 5 bases and J by 4 bases, with 8 bases between the two germline ends. This CDR3 has 12 amino acids. Written as DNA, the CDR3 is TGTGCCAGCAGTAGACAGGTCACTGAAGCTTTCTTT. This gives the protein CASSRQVTEAFF.

Of note for this clone: This sample also contains other DNA sequences that code for the same CDR3. The chain links TRBV28 to TRBJ2-7; D unresolved. The length of the CDR3 is 13 residues. Germline V lookup: CDR1 MDHEN, CDR2 SYDVKM. V gave up 5 bases and J gave up 10 bases, with 18 bases separating them. The CDR3 sequence: CASSGPRFGEQYF. CDR3 nucleotide sequence: TGTGCCAGCAGTGGGCCAAGGTTTGGCGAACAGTACTTC. Supplemented by reference TRBV28 and TRBJ2-7, the full variable domain reads DVKVTQSSRYLVKRTGEKVFLECVQDMDHENMFWYRQDPGLGLRLIYFSYDVKMKEKGDIPEGYSVSREKKERFSLILESASTNQTSMYLCASSGPRFGEQYFGPGTRLTVT.

As to this clone: The same CDR3 can be traced to other DNA sequences in this sample. V gene TRBV7-3 combines with J gene TRBJ1-1; D is unresolved. The germline V and J ends were trimmed by 1 base and 5 bases, with 8 bases remaining between them. The CDR3 consists of 13 residues. CDR1 is SGHTA, CDR2 FQGTGA, per germline. Here the CDR3 reads CASSLRMGTEAFF. The CDR3 DNA follows: TGTGCCAGCAGCTTAAGGATGGGGACTGAAGCTTTCTTT.

The V gene is TRBV5-8, the J gene TRBJ1-2; a weak D match, TRBD1 (5 bases). The CDR3 totals 16 residues. V was clipped by 2 bases and J by 5 bases, with 19 bases between them. CDR1 SGHTS and CDR2 YDEGEE come from the germline V gene. Here the CDR3 reads CASSFPGLGPIYGYTF. In DNA, the CDR3 is TGTGCCAGCAGCTTCCCGGGACTGGGACCGATTTATGGCTACACCTTC.

Only one count was recorded for this clone. V and J are TRBV7-9 and TRBJ1-1; the match to TRBD1 covers 7 bases. The CDR3 runs 14 residues. Per the germline V gene, CDR1 is SEHNR and CDR2 is FQNEAQ (reference sequence). V was pared by 5 bases and J by 0 bases, with 3 bases of the junction left unmatched. The CDR3 sequence is CASSAGQLNTEAFF. The CDR3 DNA sequence: TGTGCCAGCAGCGCGGGACAGCTGAACACTGAAGCTTTCTTT.